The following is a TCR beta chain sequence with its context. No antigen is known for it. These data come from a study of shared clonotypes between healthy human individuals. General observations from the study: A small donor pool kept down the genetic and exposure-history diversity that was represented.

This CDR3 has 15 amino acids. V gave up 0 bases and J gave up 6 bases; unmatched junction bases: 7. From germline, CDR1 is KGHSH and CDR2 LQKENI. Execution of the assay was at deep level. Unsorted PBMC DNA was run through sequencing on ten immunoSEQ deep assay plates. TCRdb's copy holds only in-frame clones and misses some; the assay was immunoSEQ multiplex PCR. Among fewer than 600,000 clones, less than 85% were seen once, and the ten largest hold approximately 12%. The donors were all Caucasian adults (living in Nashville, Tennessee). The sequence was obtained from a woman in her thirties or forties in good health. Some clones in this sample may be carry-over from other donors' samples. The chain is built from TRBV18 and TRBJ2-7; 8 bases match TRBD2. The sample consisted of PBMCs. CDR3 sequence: CASSPPGTRASEQYF. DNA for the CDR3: TGTGCCAGCTCACCACCCGGGACTAGAGCCTCCGAGCAGTACTTC. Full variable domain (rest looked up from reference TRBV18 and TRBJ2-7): NAGVMQNPRHLVRRRGQEARLRCSPMKGHSHVYWYRQLPEEGLKFMVYLQKENIIDESGMPKERFSAEFPKEGPSILRIQQVVRGDSAAYFCASSPPGTRASEQYFGPGTRLTVT.